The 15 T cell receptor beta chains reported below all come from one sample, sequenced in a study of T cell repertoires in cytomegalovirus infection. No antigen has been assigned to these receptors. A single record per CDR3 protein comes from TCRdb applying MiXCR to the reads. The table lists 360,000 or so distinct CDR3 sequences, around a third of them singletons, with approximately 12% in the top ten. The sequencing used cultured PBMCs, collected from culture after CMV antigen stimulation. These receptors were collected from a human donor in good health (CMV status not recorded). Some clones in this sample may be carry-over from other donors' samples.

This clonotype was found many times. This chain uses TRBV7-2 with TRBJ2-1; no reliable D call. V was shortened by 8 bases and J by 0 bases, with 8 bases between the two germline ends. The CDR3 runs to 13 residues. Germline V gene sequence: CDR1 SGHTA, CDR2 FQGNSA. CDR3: CASGESSYNEQFF. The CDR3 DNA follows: TGTGCCAGCGGGGAAAGCTCCTACAATGAGCAGTTCTTC.

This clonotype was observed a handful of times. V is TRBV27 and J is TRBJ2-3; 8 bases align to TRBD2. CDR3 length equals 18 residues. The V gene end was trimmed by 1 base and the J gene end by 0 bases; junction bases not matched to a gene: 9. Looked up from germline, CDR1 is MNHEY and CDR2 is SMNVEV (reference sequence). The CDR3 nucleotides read TGTGCCAGCAGTTTATTCGCGCCTTTAGCGGGGAGCACAGATACGCAGTATTTT. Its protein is CASSLFAPLAGSTDTQYF.

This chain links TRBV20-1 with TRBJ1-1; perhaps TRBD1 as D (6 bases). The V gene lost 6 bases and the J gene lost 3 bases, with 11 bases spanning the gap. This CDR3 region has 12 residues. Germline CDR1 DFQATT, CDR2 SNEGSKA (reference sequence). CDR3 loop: CSARTAYTEAFF. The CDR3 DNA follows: TGCAGTGCACGGACAGCCTACACTGAAGCTTTCTTT.

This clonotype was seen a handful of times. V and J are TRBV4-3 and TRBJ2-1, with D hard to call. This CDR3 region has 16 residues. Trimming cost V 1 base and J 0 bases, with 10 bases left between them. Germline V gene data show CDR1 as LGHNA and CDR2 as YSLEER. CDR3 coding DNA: TGCGCCAGCAGCCAAGTCGAAAAGAGCTCCTACAATGAGCAGTTCTTC. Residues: CASSQVEKSSYNEQFF.

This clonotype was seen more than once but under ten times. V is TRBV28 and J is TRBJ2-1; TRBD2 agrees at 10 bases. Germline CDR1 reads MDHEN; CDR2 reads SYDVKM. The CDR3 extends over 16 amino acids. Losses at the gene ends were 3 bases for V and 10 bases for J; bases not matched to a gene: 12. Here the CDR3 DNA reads TGTGCCAGCAGTTTGTGGCAGGCTAGCGGGAGTCTGGAGCAGTTCTTC. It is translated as CASSLWQASGSLEQFF. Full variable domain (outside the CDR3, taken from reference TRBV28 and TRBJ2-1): DVKVTQSSRYLVKRTGEKVFLECVQDMDHENMFWYRQDPGLGLRLIYFSYDVKMKEKGDIPEGYSVSREKKERFSLILESASTNQTSMYLCASSLWQASGSLEQFFGPGTRLTVL.

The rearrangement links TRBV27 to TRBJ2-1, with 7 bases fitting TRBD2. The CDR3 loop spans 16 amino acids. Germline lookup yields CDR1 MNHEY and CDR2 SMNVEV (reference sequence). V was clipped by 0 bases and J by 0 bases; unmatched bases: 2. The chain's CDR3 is CASSLSAGDSYNEQFF. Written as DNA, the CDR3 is TGTGCCAGCAGTTTATCGGCGGGAGACTCCTACAATGAGCAGTTCTTC.

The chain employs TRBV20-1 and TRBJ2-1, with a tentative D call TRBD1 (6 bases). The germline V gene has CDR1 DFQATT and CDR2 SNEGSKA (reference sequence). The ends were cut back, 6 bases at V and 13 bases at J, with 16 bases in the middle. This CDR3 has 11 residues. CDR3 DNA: TGCAGTGCCCCCGCAGGGGCCAGTCAGTTCTTC. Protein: CSAPAGASQFF.

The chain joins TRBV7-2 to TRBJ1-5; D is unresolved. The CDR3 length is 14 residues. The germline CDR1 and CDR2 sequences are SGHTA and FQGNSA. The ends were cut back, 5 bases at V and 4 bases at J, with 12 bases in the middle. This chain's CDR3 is CASSPLLGNQPQHF. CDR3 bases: TGTGCCAGCAGCCCCTTGTTGGGAAATCAGCCCCAGCATTTT.

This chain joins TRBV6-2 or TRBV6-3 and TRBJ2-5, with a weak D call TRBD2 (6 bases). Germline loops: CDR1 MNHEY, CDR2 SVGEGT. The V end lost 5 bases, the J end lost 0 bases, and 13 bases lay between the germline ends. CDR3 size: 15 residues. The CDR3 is CASSRAGFYQETQYF. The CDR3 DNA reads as TGTGCCAGCAGTAGAGCGGGCTTCTACCAAGAGACCCAGTACTTC.

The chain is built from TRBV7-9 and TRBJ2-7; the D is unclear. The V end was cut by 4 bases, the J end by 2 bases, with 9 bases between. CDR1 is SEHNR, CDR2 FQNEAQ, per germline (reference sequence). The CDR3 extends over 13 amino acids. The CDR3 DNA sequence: TGTGCCAGCAGCTGGGTCAGAGCCTACGAGCAGTACGTC. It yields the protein CASSWVRAYEQYV.

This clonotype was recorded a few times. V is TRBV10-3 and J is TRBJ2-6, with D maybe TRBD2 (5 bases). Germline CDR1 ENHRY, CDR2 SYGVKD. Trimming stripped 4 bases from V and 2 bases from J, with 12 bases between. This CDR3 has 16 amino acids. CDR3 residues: CAISVGLATGANVLTF. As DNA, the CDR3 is TGTGCCATCAGTGTAGGCCTAGCCACTGGGGCCAACGTCCTGACTTTC.

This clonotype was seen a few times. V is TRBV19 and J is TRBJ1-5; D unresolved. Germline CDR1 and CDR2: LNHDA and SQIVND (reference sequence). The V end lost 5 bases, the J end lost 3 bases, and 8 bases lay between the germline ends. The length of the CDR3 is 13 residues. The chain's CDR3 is CASSPGHNQPQHF. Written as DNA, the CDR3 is TGTGCCAGTAGTCCTGGTCACAATCAGCCCCAGCATTTT. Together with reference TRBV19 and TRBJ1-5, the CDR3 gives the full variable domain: DGGITQSPKYLFRKEGQNVTLSCEQNLNHDAMYWYRQDPGQGLRLIYYSQIVNDFQKGDIAEGYSVSREKKESFPLTVTSAQKNPTAFYLCASSPGHNQPQHFGDGTRLSIL.

The CDR3 here is CATSRDPGQGAHGYTF. CDR3 nucleotide sequence: TGTGCCACCAGCAGAGATCCCGGACAGGGGGCTCATGGCTACACCTTC. The chain carries TRBV15 and TRBJ1-2; 11 bases fit TRBD1. The CDR3 is made up of 16 amino acids. Germline CDR1 LNHNV, CDR2 YYDKDF (reference sequence). V shed 0 bases and J 6 bases; nucleotides not matched to a gene: 6. The full variable domain, completed using reference TRBV15 and TRBJ1-2, is DAMVIQNPRYQVTQFGKPVTLSCSQTLNHNVMYWYQQKSSQAPKLLFHYYDKDFNNEADTPDNFQSRRPNTSFCFLDIRSPGLGDTAMYLCATSRDPGQGAHGYTFGSGTRLTVV.

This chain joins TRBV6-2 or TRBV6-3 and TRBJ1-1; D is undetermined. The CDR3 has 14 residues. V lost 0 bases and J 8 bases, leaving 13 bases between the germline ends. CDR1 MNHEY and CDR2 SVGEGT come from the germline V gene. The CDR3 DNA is TGTGCCAGCAGTTACTCGGACGGATCCACCGAAGCTTTCTTT. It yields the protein CASSYSDGSTEAFF.

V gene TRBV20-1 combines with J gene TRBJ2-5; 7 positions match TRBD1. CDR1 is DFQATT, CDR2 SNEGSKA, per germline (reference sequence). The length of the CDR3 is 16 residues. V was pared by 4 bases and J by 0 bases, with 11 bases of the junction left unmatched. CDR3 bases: TGCAGTGCTAACCTCCGGGACAGCTGGTACCAAGAGACCCAGTACTTC. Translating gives CSANLRDSWYQETQYF.